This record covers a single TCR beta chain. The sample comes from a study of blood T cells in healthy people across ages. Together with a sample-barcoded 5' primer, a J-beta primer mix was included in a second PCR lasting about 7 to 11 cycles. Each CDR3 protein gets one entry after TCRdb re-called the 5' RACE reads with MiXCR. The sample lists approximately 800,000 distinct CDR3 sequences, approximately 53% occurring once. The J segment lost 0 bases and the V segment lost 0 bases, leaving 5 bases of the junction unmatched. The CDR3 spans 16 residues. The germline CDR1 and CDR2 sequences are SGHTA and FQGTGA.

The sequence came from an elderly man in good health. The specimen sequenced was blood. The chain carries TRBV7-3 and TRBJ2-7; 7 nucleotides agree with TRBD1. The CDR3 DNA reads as TGTGCCAGCAGCTTAACGGGACAGCCACGCTCCTACGAGCAGTACTTC. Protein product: CASSLTGQPRSYEQYF.